A selection of T cell receptor beta chains follows, all from one sample in a study of Tregs in tolerant kidney transplant recipients. The data were produced by immunoSEQ multiplex PCR, yet TCRdb's version contains in-frame clones alone and is incomplete. The repertoire holds fewer than 20,000 clones, with 75% to 85% as singletons. Sequencing input: Tregs from blood. The origin of the receptors is a human donor in good health. Both conserved end residues are part of each CDR3. A D gene is named only where the DNA matches it firmly. Clone size, where shown, is once, few, many, or a class for clones that have expanded.

j_call	clone_size	d_call	v_call	cdr3_nt	cdr3_aa
TRBJ2-5	NA	TRBD2	TRBV9	TGTGCCAGCAGCGTAGGGAGCGGGGGGGCCTCAGGGACCCAGTACTTC	CASSVGSGGASGTQYF
TRBJ2-7	NA	NA	TRBV10-3	TGTGCCATCAGGGACACCTACGAGCAGTACTTC	CAIRDTYEQYF
TRBJ1-2	NA	NA	TRBV11-2	TGTGCCAGCAGCCCGGACGGCATATATGGCTACACCTTC	CASSPDGIYGYTF
TRBJ2-7	NA	TRBD2	TRBV7-2	TGTGCCAGCAGCTTATCTAGCGGGAGTGTCTACGAGCAGTACTTC	CASSLSSGSVYEQYF
TRBJ2-7	NA	NA	TRBV6-1	TGTGCCAGCAGTGAAGGATACGAGCAGTACTTC	CASSEGYEQYF
TRBJ2-7	NA	TRBD1	TRBV5-1	TGCGCCAGCAGTTTTACAGGGGGCAGCTCTACCTACGAGCAGTACTTC	CASSFTGGSSTYEQYF
TRBJ2-5	few	NA	TRBV4-1	TGCGCCAGCAGCCAAGATCGGGGGAGCAGGGCCCAGTACTTC	CASSQDRGSRAQYF
TRBJ2-7	NA	NA	TRBV7-8	TGTGCCAGCAGCTGGTTAGGGGCATACCCTCGCTACGAGCAGTACTTC	CASSWLGAYPRYEQYF
TRBJ2-3	once	NA	TRBV5-1	TGCGCCAGCAGCTTGGGGGGACCCGATACGCAGTATTTT	CASSLGGPDTQYF
TRBJ2-5	NA	NA	TRBV11-3	TGTGCCAGCAGATCGGATGGAGAGACCCAGTACTTC	CASRSDGETQYF
TRBJ2-1	few	TRBD2	TRBV4-1	TGCGCCAGCAGCCAAGGGGCTCCCGGGACTAGCCACAGGGAGCAGTTCTTC	CASSQGAPGTSHREQFF
TRBJ2-3	NA	NA	TRBV28	TGTGCCAGCAGTTTACCCGGACAGGGAGGGACAGATACGCAGTATTTT	CASSLPGQGGTDTQYF
TRBJ1-3	once	NA	TRBV6-5	TGTGCCAGCAGTCAGGGAAACACCATATATTTT	CASSQGNTIYF
TRBJ2-2	NA	NA	TRBV10-3	TGTGCCAGCATGGACAGCGGGGAGCTGTTTTTT	CASMDSGELFF
TRBJ1-6	NA	NA	TRBV28	TGTGCCAGTAAGGGTGTCCCCTATAATTCACCCCTCCACTTT	CASKGVPYNSPLHF
TRBJ2-1	NA	NA	TRBV4-3	TGCGCCAGCAGCCAAGATAAACCCCGACTAGGGGAACGGGTAAACAATGAGCAGTTCTTC	CASSQDKPRLGERVNNEQFF
TRBJ2-3	NA	NA	TRBV4-3	TGCGCCAGCAGCCAAGAACAGGGCACAGATACGCAGTATTTT	CASSQEQGTDTQYF
TRBJ2-7	NA	TRBD2	TRBV7-8	TGTGCCAGCAGCTTAGATCAATCGGTAGCGGGAGCCTACGAGCAGTACTTC	CASSLDQSVAGAYEQYF
TRBJ2-3	NA	NA	TRBV7-3	TGTGCCAGCAGCCTGGATGGCGCGGGCACAGATACGCAGTATTTT	CASSLDGAGTDTQYF
TRBJ1-3	NA	NA	TRBV10-3	TGTGCCATCAGTCCTGCGGGGGCTGGAAACACCATATATTTT	CAISPAGAGNTIYF
TRBJ2-7	NA	NA	TRBV5-5	TGTGCCAGCAGCTTGGGCCAACCTATGGAGTACGAGCAGTACTTC	CASSLGQPMEYEQYF
TRBJ2-1	NA	TRBD2	TRBV18	TGTGCCAGCTCACCAAATCCGGGACTAGCGGGAGGTCTATACAATGAGCAGTTCTTC	CASSPNPGLAGGLYNEQFF
TRBJ2-7	NA	NA	TRBV7-2	TGTGCCAGCAGTCATAGTGGTCTAGATTACTACGAGCAGTACTTC	CASSHSGLDYYEQYF
TRBJ2-5	NA	NA	TRBV29-1	TGCAGCTCACGACACGGGGGCGAGACCCAGTACTTC	CSSRHGGETQYF
TRBJ2-3	NA	TRBD2	TRBV6-5	TGTGCCAGCACCCTGGCGGGAGTACCAGATACGCAGTATTTT	CASTLAGVPDTQYF
TRBJ2-1	NA	NA	TRBV11-2	TGTGCCAGCAGCTTAGGCAGGGCTAATGAGCAGTTCTTC	CASSLGRANEQFF
TRBJ1-4	NA	NA	TRBV6-1	TGTGCCAGCAGTGAAGCGGGGGCGACCGGGCAGACGAAACTGTTTTTT	CASSEAGATGQTKLFF
TRBJ2-7	NA	TRBD2	TRBV7-2	TGTGCCAGCAGGCCTGCGACTGGCGGGAGATACGAGCAGTACTTC	CASRPATGGRYEQYF
TRBJ2-7	NA	TRBD1	TRBV6-1	TGTGCCAGCATCCGGACAGGGGGTTCCTACGAGCAGTACTTC	CASIRTGGSYEQYF
TRBJ2-7	NA	TRBD2	TRBV19	TGTGCCAGTAGTTCGCCGGGACTAGCGGTTCGCGAGCAGTACTTC	CASSSPGLAVREQYF
TRBJ1-3	NA	NA	TRBV7-2	TGTGCCAGCAGCCCGGAACAGGGCCCCGGAAACACCATATATTTT	CASSPEQGPGNTIYF
TRBJ2-5	NA	NA	TRBV5-4	TGTGCCAGCAGCCAACGCAGACCTATCGGGAAAGAGACCCAGTACTTC	CASSQRRPIGKETQYF
TRBJ2-4	NA	TRBD1	TRBV10-1	TGCGCCAGCACTGAGGGGGCCTCTCCAAACATTCAGTACTTC	CASTEGASPNIQYF
TRBJ2-1	NA	NA	TRBV7-2	TGTGCCAGCAGCCGACTAACCCGATCCAGTGAGCAGTTCTTC	CASSRLTRSSEQFF
TRBJ2-7	NA	NA	TRBV5-6	TGTGCCAGCAGCTTGAAGCAGGGGGGTTCGTCCTACGAGCAGTACTTC	CASSLKQGGSSYEQYF